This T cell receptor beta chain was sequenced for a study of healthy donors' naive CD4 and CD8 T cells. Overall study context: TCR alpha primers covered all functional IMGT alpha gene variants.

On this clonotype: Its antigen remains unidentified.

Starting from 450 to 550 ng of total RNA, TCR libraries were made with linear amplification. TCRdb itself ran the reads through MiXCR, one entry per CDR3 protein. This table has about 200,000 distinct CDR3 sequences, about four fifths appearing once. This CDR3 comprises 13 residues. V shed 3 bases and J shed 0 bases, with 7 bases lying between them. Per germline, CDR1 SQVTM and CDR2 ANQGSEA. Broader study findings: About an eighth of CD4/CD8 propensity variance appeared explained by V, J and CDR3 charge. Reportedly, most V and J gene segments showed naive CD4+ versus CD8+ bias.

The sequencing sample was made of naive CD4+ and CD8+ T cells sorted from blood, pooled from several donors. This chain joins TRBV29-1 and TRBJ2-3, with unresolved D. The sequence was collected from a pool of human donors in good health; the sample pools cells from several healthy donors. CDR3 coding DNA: TGCAGCGTTGAGGCAGCAAGCACAGATACGCAGTATTTT. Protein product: CSVEAASTDTQYF.